The clone carrying this T cell receptor beta chain was observed at least ten times. The CDR3 has 13 amino acids. V lost 1 base, J lost 6 bases, and 9 bases lay in between. Germline V gene data show CDR1 as LNHNV and CDR2 as YYDKDF (reference sequence). The data derive from a study of CD8 T cells in ankylosing spondylitis. MiXCR, run by TCRdb on the 5' RACE reads, gives a single entry per CDR3 protein. The sample includes 250,000 or so distinct CDR3 sequences, about 18% of them seen just once. This sequence joins TRBV15 and TRBJ1-2; D is ambiguous. Sequenced material: blood, either unsorted or a sorted T cell fraction (not recorded which). The clonotype originates from a male donor with ankylosing spondylitis or in good health (not recorded which). The chain's CDR3 is CATSRVQLHGYTF. The CDR3 DNA follows: TGTGCCACCAGCAGAGTACAGCTCCATGGCTACACCTTC. The full variable domain, with the rest looked up from reference TRBV15 and TRBJ1-2, is DAMVIQNPRYQVTQFGKPVTLSCSQTLNHNVMYWYQQKSSQAPKLLFHYYDKDFNNEADTPDNFQSRRPNTSFCFLDIRSPGLGDTAMYLCATSRVQLHGYTFGSGTRLTVV.